This T cell receptor (beta chain) came from a study of STAT5B mutations in CD4+ large granular lymphocyte leukemia. General study findings and limits: Without putative leukemic clones, patient CD4-sorted repertoires remained more clonal than healthy CD4+ repertoires.

The method was immunoSEQ multiplex PCR; TCRdb's version includes in-frame clones alone and lacks a portion of them. Of around 43,000 clones listed, roughly 85% are singletons. To note about this clone: Its target is not known.

Losses at the gene ends were 4 bases for V and 4 bases for J; bases not matched to a gene: 12. The CDR3 has 17 amino acids. Germline V lookup: CDR1 LGHNA, CDR2 YNFKEQ. The sample was CD4+ T cells from blood buffy coats. This chain joins TRBV4-2 and TRBJ2-1; 8 bases fit TRBD1. This receptor was identified in a human donor in good health. The CDR3: CASSRNTNQGAYNEQFF. In nucleotides, the CDR3 is TGTGCCAGCAGCCGGAACACTAATCAGGGGGCATACAATGAGCAGTTCTTC.